This T cell receptor beta chain is from a study of control samples from healthy donors and cancer patients. Trimming pared 0 bases from V and 6 bases from J, leaving 12 bases between. There are 15 residues in the CDR3. The germline V gene encodes CDR1 LGHDT and CDR2 YNNKEL (reference sequence). This table comes from immunoSEQ multiplex PCR, and its TCRdb copy is limited to in-frame clones, with some not included. The table records 130,000 or so clones, around 94% of them present only once. This chain uses TRBV3-1 (or the pseudogene TRBV3-2) with TRBJ2-4, with D possibly being TRBD1 or TRBD2 (5 bases each). The source of this sequence is a man aged 60-69 years with colorectal cancer. The sequenced sample was PBMCs. The DNA of the CDR3 is TGTGCCAGCAGCCAAGATTTATCAGGGACAAACATTCAGTACTTC. It codes for CASSQDLSGTNIQYF.